A selection of T cell receptor beta chains follows, all from one sample in a study of post-analysis software for immune sequencing data. TCRdb re-called the PCR reads through MiXCR, storing one row per CDR3 protein. The data contain just over 250,000 distinct CDR3 sequences, 36% of them singletons. Sequencing was done on a sample of blood. Receptors were obtained from a girl between 10 and 17 years old with multiple sclerosis. The CDR3 runs from the conserved cysteine through the conserved F or W. Fields, in order: J gene, D gene, V gene, clone size, CDR3 protein, CDR3 DNA. A D gene is named only where the DNA matches it firmly. The size of a clone is reported for some rows only, either as once, few or many, or as a class for expanded clones.

>TRBJ2-6|-|TRBV13|many
CASSPSPYGANVLTF
TGTGCCAGCAGCCCCTCCCCGTATGGGGCCAACGTCCTGACTTTC
>TRBJ2-3|-|TRBV7-3|-
CASSPRPRTDTQYF
TGTGCCAGCAGCCCAAGGCCCCGCACAGATACGCAGTATTTT
>TRBJ2-3|TRBD2|TRBV12-3/TRBV12-4|-
CASRAGTSGRASTDTQYF
TGTGCCAGCAGGGCGGGAACTAGCGGGAGGGCTAGCACAGATACGCAGTATTTT
>TRBJ1-1|-|TRBV5-1|-
CASSLVIGRPNTEAFF
TGCGCCAGCAGCTTGGTTATAGGTAGACCGAACACTGAAGCTTTCTTT
>TRBJ1-1|-|TRBV5-6|-
CASSLEGPGGGTEAFF
TGTGCCAGCAGCTTGGAGGGTCCGGGGGGGGGCACTGAAGCTTTCTTT
>TRBJ2-1|-|TRBV5-6|-
CASRWTGGGTAGEQFF
TGTGCCAGCAGATGGACTGGCGGGGGGACAGCTGGCGAGCAGTTCTTC
>TRBJ2-2|TRBD2|TRBV11-2|-
CASSLEGGGSGELFF
TGTGCCAGCAGCTTAGAGGGGGGGGGTTCCGGGGAGCTGTTTTTT
>TRBJ2-3|TRBD2|TRBV4-1|-
CTSSQVSGGSRDTQYF
TGCACCAGCAGCCAAGTATCAGGCGGGAGTCGTGATACGCAGTATTTT
>TRBJ2-7|-|TRBV6-1|-
CASSEGSFREQYF
TGTGCCAGCAGTGAGGGATCGTTTCGCGAGCAGTACTTC
>TRBJ1-2|-|TRBV6-1|-
CASNRDNYGYTF
TGTGCCAGCAACAGAGACAACTATGGCTACACCTTC
>TRBJ2-3|-|TRBV20-1|many
CSARDLPGIGTDTQYF
TGCAGTGCTAGAGATCTCCCAGGGATCGGCACAGATACGCAGTATTTT
>TRBJ2-5|TRBD2|TRBV12-3/TRBV12-4|many
CASSSGLAGDQETQYF
TGTGCCAGCAGCTCGGGACTAGCGGGGGACCAAGAGACCCAGTACTTC
>TRBJ2-1|-|TRBV7-6|-
CASSSPVRGYNEQFF
TGTGCCAGCAGCTCCCCGGTGCGGGGCTACAATGAGCAGTTCTTC
>TRBJ2-3|TRBD2|TRBV5-1|-
CASSPAGLAGGSDTQYF
TGCGCCAGCAGCCCGGCGGGACTAGCGGGAGGATCAGATACGCAGTATTTT
>TRBJ2-3|-|TRBV15|-
CATSIRLAGDADTQYF
TGTGCCACCAGTATACGACTAGCAGGGGACGCAGATACGCAGTATTTT
>TRBJ2-7|TRBD2|TRBV4-1|many
CASSQELTVAGDHYEQYF
TGCGCCAGCAGCCAAGAGCTGACGGTAGCGGGGGACCACTACGAGCAGTACTTC
>TRBJ2-5|TRBD2|TRBV7-9|once
CASSLGTRGAQETQYF
TGTGCCAGCAGCCTCGGGACTAGAGGAGCTCAAGAGACCCAGTACTTC
>TRBJ2-4|TRBD2|TRBV6-4|-
CASSDSSGGAIQYF
TGTGCCAGCAGTGACTCTAGCGGGGGGGCCATTCAGTACTTC
>TRBJ2-1|TRBD2|TRBV30|few
CAWSVVASGSGDEQFF
TGTGCCTGGAGTGTAGTTGCTAGCGGGAGTGGCGATGAGCAGTTCTTC
>TRBJ1-1|-|TRBV3-1|many
CASSHKGLTNTEAFF
TGTGCCAGCAGCCATAAGGGACTTACTAACACTGAAGCTTTCTTT
>TRBJ1-1|-|TRBV20-1|-
CSARPPGTSMNTEAFF
TGCAGTGCTAGACCACCCGGGACTAGCATGAACACTGAAGCTTTCTTT
>TRBJ2-1|-|TRBV29-1|-
CGADLVANEQFF
TGCGGCGCGGATTTAGTCGCCAATGAGCAGTTCTTC
>TRBJ2-1|TRBD2|TRBV5-1|many
CASSLGGGSAHNEQFF
TGCGCCAGCAGCTTGGGGGGCGGGAGTGCCCACAATGAGCAGTTCTTC
>TRBJ1-5|-|TRBV6-6|many
CASSYSAGELDNQPQHF
TGTGCCAGCAGTTACTCGGCAGGGGAGTTGGACAATCAGCCCCAGCATTTT
>TRBJ2-7|-|TRBV10-3|-
CAISEPSGKEAQYF
TGTGCCATCAGTGAGCCCTCGGGGAAAGAGGCCCAGTACTTC
>TRBJ2-1|TRBD2|TRBV18|many
CASSALLAGASYNEQFF
TGTGCCAGCTCAGCCCTACTAGCGGGAGCATCCTACAATGAGCAGTTCTTC
>TRBJ1-6|-|TRBV2|-
CASRPRFSDSPLHF
TGTGCCAGCAGGCCCAGGTTCTCAGATTCACCCCTCCACTTT
>TRBJ2-3|-|TRBV29-1|many
CSVAPSTDTQYF
TGCAGCGTTGCCCCTAGCACAGATACGCAGTATTTT
>TRBJ1-2|-|TRBV5-1|-
CASSNGHVYGYTF
TGCGCCAGCAGCAATGGACACGTCTATGGCTACACCTTC